A single TCR beta chain is shown here with its context. This clonotype was recorded many times. Its antigen remains unidentified. Per-nucleotide qualities are absent, and no much larger clonotype sits a single base away. These data are taken from a study of T cell repertoires in cytomegalovirus infection (dated by TCRdb to about 2019). With respect to the entire study: Donor HLA type was relevant to the analysis, as public TCR beta signatures indicated carriage of CMV infection together with the matching HLA type. Paper-wide results and their limitations: Carriers of CMV infection plus the relevant HLA type were discriminated by the cumulative frequency of public TCR beta family members in the study cohort and in an independent roughly 350-donor cohort. The ex vivo response was dominated by HLA-C-restricted CMV-specific TCR beta clonotypes, which also provided the single most frequent clonotype in two of eight donors.

Its CDR3 holds 15 amino acids, cysteine through phenylalanine. The read is trimmed to its CDR3 DNA, 45 bases read in frame from base 1. Cut back by 9 bases and 5 bases, the V and J ends lie 22 bases apart. Looking up the germline V gene (reference sequence) yields CDR1 LNHDA and CDR2 SQIVND. Sequencing took place on an Illumina HiSeq 1500. TCRdb redid the processing of the public reads, applying fastp at Q25 and MiXCR, and retained in-frame beta chains. All rows with the same CDR3 protein become a single entry with the most common DNA and genes. Here the sample has fewer than 250,000 distinct CDR3 sequences; roughly an eighth occur a single time. The ten largest account for 1.5% to 2% of the sample.

The clonotype was recovered from a human donor in good health (CMV status not recorded). Some clones in this sample may be carry-over from other donors' samples. The material sequenced was PBMCs. This sequence uses TRBV19 and TRBJ1-2; a tentative D call is TRBD1 (6 bases match). The base sequence is TGTGCCAGCCTTACGGTCCGGGGGGCCCGATATGGCTACACCTTC. Translated, this gives CASLTVRGARYGYTF.